These T cell receptor beta chains were read from a single sample in a study of OX40 agonist ivuxolimab in advanced cancers. Assay: immunoSEQ multiplex PCR; the TCRdb copy retains only in-frame clones and omits some. The table lists 6,000 to 8,500 clones, less than 95% of them singletons. The sequences come from CD4+ or CD8+ T cells sorted from blood, collected in a trial of the OX40 agonist ivuxolimab. These receptors all stem from an adult with an advanced solid tumor such as melanoma, head and neck, liver or kidney cancer. Each CDR3 is given with its conserved first and last residue. Fields, in order: V gene, clone size, J gene, D gene, CDR3 DNA, CDR3 protein. The D gene is left open where the match is weak. A clone size is listed for some rows: how often the clone was seen (once, few, many), or a class if it is expanded.

TRBV5-1	-	TRBJ2-1	-	TGCGCCAGCAGCTTGGCCAGGGTGGGTTACAATGAGCAGTTCTTC	CASSLARVGYNEQFF
TRBV30	-	TRBJ1-2	-	TGTGCCTGGAGGCTCACAAGGGGGGGAAGCTACACCTTC	CAWRLTRGGSYTF
TRBV28	-	TRBJ1-6	-	TGTGCCAGCAGTCCCGCAACAGGAAAAAGGGGTAATTCACCCCTCCACTTT	CASSPATGKRGNSPLHF
TRBV19	-	TRBJ1-2	TRBD1	TGTGCCAGTAGACCGGGACAGGGGGACATCTATGGCTACACCTTC	CASRPGQGDIYGYTF
TRBV30	-	TRBJ2-7	TRBD2	TGTGCCTGGAGTGCCGGACTAGCGGGAGCCTACGAGCAGTACTTC	CAWSAGLAGAYEQYF
TRBV10-3	-	TRBJ2-3	TRBD2	TGTGCCATCAGGAGCGGGAGTACAGATACGCAGTATTTT	CAIRSGSTDTQYF
TRBV18	-	TRBJ1-2	-	TGTGCCAGCTCACCACAGGCAGAGCTCTATGGCTACACCTTC	CASSPQAELYGYTF
TRBV28	-	TRBJ2-7	TRBD1	TGTGCCAGCAGTTCCGGGAAGGGGGCCCGGCACGAGCAGTACTTC	CASSSGKGARHEQYF
TRBV10-3	-	TRBJ1-4	-	TGTGCCATCAGTAGTCAGACAGCCTCTAATGAAAAACTGTTTTTT	CAISSQTASNEKLFF
TRBV5-4	-	TRBJ2-5	-	TGTGCCAGCAGCCCAGGACAGCCGCACCAAGAGACCCAGTACTTC	CASSPGQPHQETQYF
TRBV27	-	TRBJ1-1	-	TGTGCCAGCAGTTCCCACATGACCGGGACTGAAGCTTTCTTT	CASSSHMTGTEAFF
TRBV2	-	TRBJ1-2	-	TGTGCCAGCAGGAGACAGAGCTATGGCTACACCTTC	CASRRQSYGYTF
TRBV7-9	once	TRBJ1-4	-	TGTGCCAGCAGCGAGTTCCACAGGGAATCAAAAGAAAAACTGTTTTTT	CASSEFHRESKEKLFF
TRBV18	-	TRBJ2-3	TRBD2	TGTGCCAGCTCACCAATAGCGGGAGGGCCCAGGACGCAGTATTTT	CASSPIAGGPRTQYF
TRBV19	-	TRBJ2-3	TRBD2	TGTGCCAGTACCCCTAGCGGGAGGACCACAGATACGCAGTATTTT	CASTPSGRTTDTQYF
TRBV7-8	-	TRBJ2-5	TRBD2	TGTGCCAGCAGCTTAGGGACTAGGTTTGAGACCCAGTACTTC	CASSLGTRFETQYF
TRBV29-1	-	TRBJ2-7	-	TGCAGCGTTGTGGCAGCCTCCTACGAGCAGTACTTC	CSVVAASYEQYF
TRBV10-3	-	TRBJ1-1	TRBD1	TGTGCCATCAGCGCTGGACAGGGAGGGGAGGGTACTGAAGCTTTCTTT	CAISAGQGGEGTEAFF
TRBV5-5	-	TRBJ1-2	TRBD1	TGTGCCAGCAGCTTGTCGATTACAGGGGGCGACTATGGCTACACCTTC	CASSLSITGGDYGYTF
TRBV18	few	TRBJ1-3	-	TGTGCCAGCTCACCACAGGGACTCTCTGGAAACACCATATATTTT	CASSPQGLSGNTIYF
TRBV28	-	TRBJ1-5	-	TGTGCCAGCAGTTTCGGCAGGGAATATCAGCCCCAGCATTTT	CASSFGREYQPQHF
TRBV7-3	-	TRBJ2-3	TRBD1	TGTGCCAGCAGCTTACTGGCAGGGGGTCCGGGAGATACGCAGTATTTT	CASSLLAGGPGDTQYF
TRBV21-1	-	TRBJ2-3	-	TGTGCCAGCAGTCCCGACAGGGAGTGGACAGATACGCAGTATTTT	CASSPDREWTDTQYF
TRBV5-8	-	TRBJ2-7	TRBD1	TGTGCCAGCAGCTTAGGGGGACAGGGGGCCGGCGAGCAGTACTTC	CASSLGGQGAGEQYF
TRBV10-3	-	TRBJ2-5	-	TGTGCCATCAGACAAGGGGGAGAGAGGGAGACCCAGTACTTC	CAIRQGGERETQYF